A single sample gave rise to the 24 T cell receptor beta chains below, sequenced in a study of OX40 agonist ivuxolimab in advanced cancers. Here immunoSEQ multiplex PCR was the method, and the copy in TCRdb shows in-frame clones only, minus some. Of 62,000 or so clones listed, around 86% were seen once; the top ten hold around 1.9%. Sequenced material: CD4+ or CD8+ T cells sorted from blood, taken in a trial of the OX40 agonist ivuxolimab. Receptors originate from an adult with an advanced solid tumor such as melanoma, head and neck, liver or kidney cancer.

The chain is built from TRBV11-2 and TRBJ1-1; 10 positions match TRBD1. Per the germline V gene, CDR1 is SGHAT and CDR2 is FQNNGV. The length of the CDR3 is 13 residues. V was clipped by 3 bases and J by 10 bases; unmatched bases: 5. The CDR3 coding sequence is TGTGCCAGCAGCTTGACAGGGGGCGCAGCAGCTTTCTTT. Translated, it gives CASSLTGGAAAFF.

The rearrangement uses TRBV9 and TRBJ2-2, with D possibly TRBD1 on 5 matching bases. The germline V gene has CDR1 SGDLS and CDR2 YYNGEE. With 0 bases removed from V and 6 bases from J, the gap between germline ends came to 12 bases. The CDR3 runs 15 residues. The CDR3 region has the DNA TGTGCCAGCAGCGTAGGGGGCTCCTGGGCCGGGGAGCTGTTTTTT. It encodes CASSVGGSWAGELFF.

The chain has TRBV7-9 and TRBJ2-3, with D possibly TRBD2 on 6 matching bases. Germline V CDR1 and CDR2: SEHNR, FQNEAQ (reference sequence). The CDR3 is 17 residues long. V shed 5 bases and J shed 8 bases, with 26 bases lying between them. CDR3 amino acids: CASSRGLAESSEVTQYF. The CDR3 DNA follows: TGTGCCAGCAGCCGGGGGTTAGCAGAGAGTTCGGAGGTTACGCAGTATTTT.

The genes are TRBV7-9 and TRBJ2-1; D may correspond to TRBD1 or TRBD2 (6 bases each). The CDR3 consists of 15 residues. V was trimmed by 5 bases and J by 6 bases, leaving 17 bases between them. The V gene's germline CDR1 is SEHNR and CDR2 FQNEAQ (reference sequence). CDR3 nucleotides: TGTGCCAGCAGCCCAACGATAGGGGGGTCCAATGAGCAGTTCTTC. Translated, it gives CASSPTIGGSNEQFF.

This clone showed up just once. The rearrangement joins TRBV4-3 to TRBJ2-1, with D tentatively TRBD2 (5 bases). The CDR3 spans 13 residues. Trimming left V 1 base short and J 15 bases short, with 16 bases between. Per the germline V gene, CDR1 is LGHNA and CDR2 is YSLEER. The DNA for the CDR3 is TGCGCCAGCAGCCAAGGCCCTAGCAGCCCCCCGTTCTTC. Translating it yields CASSQGPSSPPFF.

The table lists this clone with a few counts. In DNA form, the CDR3 reads TGTGCCAGTAGCAAACAGATCTCCTACGAGCAGTACTTC. It codes for CASSKQISYEQYF. The chain is built from TRBV19 and TRBJ2-7; D call uncertain. Germline V gene lookup returns CDR1 LNHDA and CDR2 SQIVND (reference sequence). V was clipped by 6 bases and J by 0 bases, with 9 bases between them. The CDR3 is 13 residues long.

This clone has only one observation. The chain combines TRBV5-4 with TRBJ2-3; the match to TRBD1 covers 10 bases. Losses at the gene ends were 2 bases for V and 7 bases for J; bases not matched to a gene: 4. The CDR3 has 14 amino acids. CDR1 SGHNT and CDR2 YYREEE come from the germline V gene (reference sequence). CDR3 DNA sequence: TGTGCCAGCAGCTTAAGACAGGGGGCTTATACGCAGTATTTT. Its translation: CASSLRQGAYTQYF.

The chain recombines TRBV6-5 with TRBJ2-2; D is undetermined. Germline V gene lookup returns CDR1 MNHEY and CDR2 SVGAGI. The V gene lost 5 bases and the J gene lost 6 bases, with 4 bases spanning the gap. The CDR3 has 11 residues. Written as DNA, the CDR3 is TGTGCCAGCAGTCGCTCCGGGGAGCTGTTTTTT. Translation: CASSRSGELFF.

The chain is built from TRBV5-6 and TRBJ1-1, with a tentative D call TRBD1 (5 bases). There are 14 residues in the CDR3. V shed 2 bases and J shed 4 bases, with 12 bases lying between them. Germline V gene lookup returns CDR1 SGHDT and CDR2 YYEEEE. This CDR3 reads CASSLRGFGTEAFF. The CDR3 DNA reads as TGTGCCAGCAGCTTAAGGGGCTTTGGCACTGAAGCTTTCTTT.

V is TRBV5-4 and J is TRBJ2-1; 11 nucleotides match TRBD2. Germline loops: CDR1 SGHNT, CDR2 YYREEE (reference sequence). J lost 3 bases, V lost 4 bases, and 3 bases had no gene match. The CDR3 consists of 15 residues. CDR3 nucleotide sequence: TGTGCCAGCAGCCCTACTAGCGGGAGCTACAATGAGCAGTTCTTC. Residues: CASSPTSGSYNEQFF.

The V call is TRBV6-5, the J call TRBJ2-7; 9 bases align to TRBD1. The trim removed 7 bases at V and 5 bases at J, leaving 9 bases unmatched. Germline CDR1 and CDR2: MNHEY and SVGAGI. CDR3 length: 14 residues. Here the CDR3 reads CASKTRQGGHEQYF. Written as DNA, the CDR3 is TGTGCCAGCAAAACCCGACAGGGGGGACACGAGCAGTACTTC.

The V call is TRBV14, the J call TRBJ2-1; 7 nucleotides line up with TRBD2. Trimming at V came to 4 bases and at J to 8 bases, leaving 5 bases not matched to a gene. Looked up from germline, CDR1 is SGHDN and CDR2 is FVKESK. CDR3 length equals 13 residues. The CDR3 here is CASSPSSGDEQFF. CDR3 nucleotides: TGTGCCAGCAGCCCGTCTAGCGGAGATGAGCAGTTCTTC.

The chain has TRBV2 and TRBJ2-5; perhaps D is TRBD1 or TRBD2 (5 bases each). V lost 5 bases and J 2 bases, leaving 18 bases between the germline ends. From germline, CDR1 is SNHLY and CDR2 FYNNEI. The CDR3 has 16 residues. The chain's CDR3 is CASSTTGTRTQETQYF. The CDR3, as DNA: TGTGCCAGCAGTACCACCGGGACCCGGACTCAAGAGACCCAGTACTTC.

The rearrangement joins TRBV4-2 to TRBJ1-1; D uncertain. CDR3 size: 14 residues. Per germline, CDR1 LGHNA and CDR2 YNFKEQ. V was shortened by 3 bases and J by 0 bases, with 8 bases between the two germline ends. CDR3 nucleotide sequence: TGTGCCAGCAGCCAGACACCTATGAACACTGAAGCTTTCTTT. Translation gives CASSQTPMNTEAFF.

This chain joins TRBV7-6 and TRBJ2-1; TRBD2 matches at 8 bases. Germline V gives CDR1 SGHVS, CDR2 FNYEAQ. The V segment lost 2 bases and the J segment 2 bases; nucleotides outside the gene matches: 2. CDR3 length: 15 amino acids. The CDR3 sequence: CASSLTTSAYNEQFF. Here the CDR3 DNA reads TGTGCCAGCAGCTTAACGACTAGCGCCTACAATGAGCAGTTCTTC.

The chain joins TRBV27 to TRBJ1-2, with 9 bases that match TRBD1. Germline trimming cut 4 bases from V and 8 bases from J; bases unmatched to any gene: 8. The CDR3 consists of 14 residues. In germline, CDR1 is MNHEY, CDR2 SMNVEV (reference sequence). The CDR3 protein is CASSSIQGARGYTF. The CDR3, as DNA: TGTGCCAGCAGTTCCATACAGGGGGCGCGGGGCTACACCTTC.

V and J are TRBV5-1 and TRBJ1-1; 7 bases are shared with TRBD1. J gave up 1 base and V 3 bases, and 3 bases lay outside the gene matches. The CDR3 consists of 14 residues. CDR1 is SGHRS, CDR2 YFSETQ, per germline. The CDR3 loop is CASSSGQPNTEAFF. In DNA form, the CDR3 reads TGCGCCAGCAGCTCGGGACAGCCGAACACTGAAGCTTTCTTT.

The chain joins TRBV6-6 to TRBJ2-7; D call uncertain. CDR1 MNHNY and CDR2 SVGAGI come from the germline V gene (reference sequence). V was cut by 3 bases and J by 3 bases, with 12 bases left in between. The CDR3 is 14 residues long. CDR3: CASSYIGVNYEQYF. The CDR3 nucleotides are TGTGCCAGCAGTTATATCGGAGTAAACTACGAGCAGTACTTC.

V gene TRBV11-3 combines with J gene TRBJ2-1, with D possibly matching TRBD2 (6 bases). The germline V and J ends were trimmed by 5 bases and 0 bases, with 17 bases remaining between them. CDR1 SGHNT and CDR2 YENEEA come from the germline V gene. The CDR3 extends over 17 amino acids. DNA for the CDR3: TGTGCCAGCAGCCCCGGGACTGGAGGACTCTCCTACAATGAGCAGTTCTTC. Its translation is CASSPGTGGLSYNEQFF.

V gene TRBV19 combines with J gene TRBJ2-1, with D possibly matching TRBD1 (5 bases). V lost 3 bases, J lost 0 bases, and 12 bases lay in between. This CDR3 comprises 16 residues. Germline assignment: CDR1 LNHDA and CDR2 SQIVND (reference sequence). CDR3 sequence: CASSIRTKSSYNEQFF. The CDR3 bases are TGTGCCAGTAGTATCCGGACAAAGAGCTCCTACAATGAGCAGTTCTTC.

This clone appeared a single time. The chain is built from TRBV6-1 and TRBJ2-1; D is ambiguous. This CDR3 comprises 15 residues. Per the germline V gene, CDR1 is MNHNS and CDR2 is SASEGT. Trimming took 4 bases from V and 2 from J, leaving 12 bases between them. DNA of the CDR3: TGTGCCAGCAGTGTCTCTTCCCAAGCCTACAATGAGCAGTTCTTC. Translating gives CASSVSSQAYNEQFF.

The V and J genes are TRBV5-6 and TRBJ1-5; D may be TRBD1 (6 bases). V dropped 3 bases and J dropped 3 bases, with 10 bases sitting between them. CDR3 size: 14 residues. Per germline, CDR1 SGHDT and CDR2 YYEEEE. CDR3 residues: CASSSHRANQPQHF. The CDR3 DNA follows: TGTGCCAGCAGCTCCCACAGGGCCAATCAGCCCCAGCATTTT.

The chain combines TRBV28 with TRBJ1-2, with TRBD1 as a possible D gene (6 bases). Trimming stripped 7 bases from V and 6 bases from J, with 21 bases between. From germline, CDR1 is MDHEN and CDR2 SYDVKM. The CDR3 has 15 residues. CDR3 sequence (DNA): TGTGCCAGCACCATCGCCGGGACACTCTTCAATGGCTACACCTTC. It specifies CASTIAGTLFNGYTF.

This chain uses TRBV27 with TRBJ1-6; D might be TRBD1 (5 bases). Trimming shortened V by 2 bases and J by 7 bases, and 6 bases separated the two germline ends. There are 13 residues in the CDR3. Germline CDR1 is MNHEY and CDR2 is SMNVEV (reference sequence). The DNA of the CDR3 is TGTGCCAGCAGTTTACAGGGAAATTCACCCCTCCACTTT. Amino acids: CASSLQGNSPLHF.